This T cell receptor (beta chain) was sequenced during a study of early T cells in non-severe SARS-CoV-2 infection. Looking at the study overall: Sequencing of unsorted whole blood was done on bulk RNA, leaving chains unpaired.

This clonotype was detected a few times. The ends were cut back, 6 bases at V and 0 bases at J, with 12 bases in the middle. Germline V gives CDR1 MNHEY, CDR2 SMNVEV (reference sequence). The CDR3 is made up of 16 amino acids. MiXCR was run by TCRdb on the 5' RACE reads, yielding one entry per CDR3 protein. The table lists about 62,000 distinct CDR3 sequences, 7.5% to 10% of them singletons. This clonotype originated in an adult who was a healthcare worker with PCR-confirmed SARS-CoV-2 infection or an uninfected control (not recorded which). The sequencing input was whole blood. The rearrangement links TRBV27 to TRBJ1-6; D gene ambiguous. For the CDR3, the DNA is TGTGCCAGCAGCGGAAGTGGGAGCTCCTATAATTCACCCCTCCACTTT. Protein product: CASSGSGSSYNSPLHF.